This passage covers 23 T cell receptor beta chains from one sample sequenced in a study of identical twins. TCRdb reprocessed the 5' RACE reads via MiXCR and lists one record per CDR3 protein. This table has some 500,000 distinct CDR3 sequences, roughly a fifth appearing once. This sample also belongs to another study, concerning T cells expressing NK-cell markers.

The sequenced material came from CD4+ T cells sorted from blood. Source of these receptors: a young woman in good health.

This sequence joins TRBV6-1 and TRBJ2-2; 7 bases line up with TRBD2. V was pared by 7 bases and J by 4 bases, with 18 bases of the junction left unmatched. The V gene's germline CDR1 is MNHNS and CDR2 SASEGT. CDR3 length: 18 amino acids. CDR3 in DNA: TGTGCCAGCACCCAATGGGGTGCGGGAGCAAAGGGCACCGGGGAGCTGTTTTTT. It is translated as CASTQWGAGAKGTGELFF.

The chain joins TRBV14 to TRBJ2-1, with D possibly being TRBD1 (5 bases). From germline, CDR1 is SGHDN and CDR2 FVKESK. Trimming shortened V by 5 bases and J by 2 bases, and 10 bases separated the two germline ends. The CDR3 is made up of 14 amino acids. The CDR3 sequence: CASSVQGAYNEQFF. The CDR3 region has the DNA TGTGCCAGCAGCGTACAAGGGGCCTACAATGAGCAGTTCTTC.

The chain carries TRBV20-1 and TRBJ2-7; 7 bases are shared with TRBD1. Germline V gives CDR1 DFQATT, CDR2 SNEGSKA (reference sequence). Unmatched junction bases numbered 14, after V lost 4 bases and J lost 5 bases. This CDR3 region has 15 residues. The CDR3: CSATHGQVSTHEQYF. Here the CDR3 DNA reads TGCAGTGCTACTCACGGACAGGTTTCGACCCACGAGCAGTACTTC.

The CDR3 region is CASSQGRQNSNEKLFF. The CDR3 nucleotides read TGTGCCAGCAGCCAAGGGAGACAGAACTCTAATGAAAAACTGTTTTTT. The chain links TRBV4-2 to TRBJ1-4, with D perhaps TRBD1 (5 bases). CDR1 and CDR2 (germline): LGHNA, YNFKEQ. The V gene lost 1 base and the J gene lost 3 bases, with 12 bases spanning the gap. The CDR3 loop spans 16 amino acids.

This clonotype occurred many times. The V gene is TRBV29-1, the J gene TRBJ2-5, with TRBD1 identical over 7 bases. The V gene end was trimmed by 7 bases and the J gene end by 5 bases; junction bases not matched to a gene: 7. Germline CDR1 SQVTM, CDR2 ANQGSEA. The length of the CDR3 is 12 residues. The chain's CDR3 is CSGQGYEETQYF. The CDR3 coding sequence is TGCAGCGGACAGGGTTACGAGGAGACCCAGTACTTC.

The chain is built from TRBV12-3 or TRBV12-4 and TRBJ1-2; D is unclear. The V gene lost 3 bases and the J gene lost 6 bases, with 14 bases spanning the gap. This CDR3 region has 14 residues. CDR3 nucleotides: TGTGCCAGCAGTTTTTTGAGACACCCACATGGCTACACCTTC. Protein: CASSFLRHPHGYTF.

This clonotype was seen more than once but under ten times. The chain carries TRBV5-6 and TRBJ1-2, with 10 bases identical to TRBD1. The CDR3 covers 13 residues. Looked up from germline, CDR1 is SGHDT and CDR2 is YYEEEE. Losses at the gene ends were 4 bases for V and 6 bases for J; bases not matched to a gene: 3. The CDR3 DNA sequence: TGTGCCAGCAGCGTCGGGACAGGGGATGGCTACACCTTC. Amino acid sequence: CASSVGTGDGYTF. Based on the CDR3 plus reference TRBV5-6 and TRBJ1-2, the full variable domain is DAGVTQSPTHLIKTRGQQVTLRCSPKSGHDTVSWYQQALGQGPQFIFQYYEEEERQRGNFPDRFSGHQFPNYSSELNVNALLLGDSALYLCASSVGTGDGYTFGSGTRLTVV.

V is TRBV11-3 and J is TRBJ2-2; possibly TRBD2 for D (6 bases). The CDR3 length is 12 residues. V was clipped by 5 bases and J by 6 bases, with 7 bases between them. The germline V gene has CDR1 SGHNT and CDR2 YENEEA. The CDR3 reads CASSERAGELFF. Here the CDR3 DNA reads TGTGCCAGCAGCGAGCGGGCCGGGGAGCTGTTTTTT.

The sample holds a few counts of this clonotype. One end of the junction fails to match germline, which may point to a read error. V gene TRBV5-4 combines with J gene TRBJ2-1; 7 nucleotides agree with TRBD1. This CDR3 is 15 amino acids long. The germline gives CDR1 SGHNT, CDR2 YYREEE (reference sequence). The CDR3 is CASSLDWTGQLRGEF. The CDR3 DNA reads as TGTGCCAGCAGCTTGGATTGGACAGGCCAACTAAGAGGAGAGTTC.

The V gene is TRBV5-4, the J gene TRBJ1-2; D call uncertain. CDR3 length: 13 amino acids. V dropped 2 bases and J dropped 8 bases, with 13 bases sitting between them. The germline V gene encodes CDR1 SGHNT and CDR2 YYREEE (reference sequence). The CDR3 is CASSLPVLSGYTF. In DNA, the CDR3 is TGTGCCAGCAGCTTACCCGTACTCTCGGGCTACACCTTC.

This clonotype appeared many times. The genes are TRBV2 and TRBJ2-5; D is unclear. This CDR3 region has 14 residues. Germline CDR1 is SNHLY and CDR2 is FYNNEI. V was trimmed by 5 bases and J by 6 bases, leaving 16 bases between them. The CDR3 DNA follows: TGTGCCAGCAGTTGGAGCACAACCGGCCAGACCCAGTACTTC. Protein sequence: CASSWSTTGQTQYF.

The rearrangement uses TRBV20-1 and TRBJ2-1; maybe TRBD2 (5 bases). Germline assignment: CDR1 DFQATT and CDR2 SNEGSKA (reference sequence). The CDR3 spans 19 residues. Trimming took 6 bases from V and 0 from J, leaving 27 bases between them. CDR3 region: CSAPTGPTVVGSSYNEQFF. CDR3 in DNA: TGCAGTGCCCCAACGGGCCCGACCGTTGTTGGGAGCTCCTACAATGAGCAGTTCTTC.

The chain has TRBV10-1 and TRBJ2-1, with no clear D. Trimming removed 0 bases from V and 13 bases from J, with 13 bases in between. In germline, CDR1 is WNHNN, CDR2 SYGVQD (reference sequence). The CDR3 spans 13 residues. The DNA of the CDR3 is TGCGCCAGCAGTGAGTCGACCTGGGGTTTCCAGTTCTTC. Amino acids: CASSESTWGFQFF.

This clonotype was detected ten times or more. The chain has TRBV3-1 and TRBJ1-2; D is perhaps TRBD1 (5 bases). This CDR3 region has 14 residues. V lost 4 bases and J lost 2, with 11 bases in between. CDR1 and CDR2 from the germline V gene are LGHDT and YNNKEL (reference sequence). This CDR3 is CASSPSGANYGYTF. Written as DNA, the CDR3 is TGTGCCAGCAGCCCAAGTGGGGCCAACTATGGCTACACCTTC.

A few counts support this clonotype. The gene calls are TRBV28 and TRBJ2-5; 8 bases align to TRBD1. The CDR3 consists of 13 residues. The V gene end was trimmed by 8 bases and the J gene end by 4 bases; junction bases not matched to a gene: 6. Germline CDR1 and CDR2: MDHEN and SYDVKM. CDR3 in amino acids: CASGQGAPETQYF. The CDR3 nucleotides read TGTGCCAGCGGCCAGGGGGCCCCAGAGACCCAGTACTTC.

The table lists this clonotype with many counts. The chain couples TRBV5-1 to TRBJ2-1; TRBD2 is a possible D gene (6 bases). The CDR3 has 15 amino acids. Looked up from germline, CDR1 is SGHRS and CDR2 is YFSETQ. Trimming removed 2 bases from V and 6 bases from J, with 15 bases in between. The CDR3 loop reads CASSFFAGRSNEQFF. The CDR3 DNA follows: TGCGCCAGCAGCTTCTTCGCGGGAAGAAGCAATGAGCAGTTCTTC.

This clonotype was seen a few times. The rearrangement uses TRBV6-1 and TRBJ2-2; 9 bases fit TRBD2. CDR1 and CDR2 from the germline V gene are MNHNS and SASEGT. J gave up 1 base and V 6 bases, and 3 bases lay outside the gene matches. The CDR3 runs 15 residues. The CDR3 nucleotides read TGTGCCAGCAGACTGACTAGCGGGAACACCGGGGAGCTGTTTTTT. It yields the protein CASRLTSGNTGELFF.

In its sample, this clonotype was seen a few times. The V and J genes are TRBV20-1 and TRBJ2-1; 11 bases map to TRBD1. The CDR3 runs 14 residues. Looked up from germline, CDR1 is DFQATT and CDR2 is SNEGSKA (reference sequence). The V and J ends lost 0 bases and 8 bases, in that order; junction bases with no gene match: 3. CDR3 sequence (DNA): TGCAGTGCTAGAGACGGACAGGGGGCGGATGAGCAGTTCTTC. It encodes CSARDGQGADEQFF.

The chain couples TRBV7-9 to TRBJ2-3, with unresolved D. This CDR3 has 14 residues. The V gene's germline CDR1 is SEHNR and CDR2 FQNEAQ (reference sequence). V lost 5 bases and J 5 bases, leaving 14 bases between the germline ends. The CDR3 region is CASSQSRREDTQYF. The CDR3 DNA reads as TGTGCCAGCAGCCAATCACGGAGAGAAGATACGCAGTATTTT.

This clonotype was observed a handful of times. This chain connects TRBV7-2 to TRBJ2-1, with D unclear. This CDR3 spans 12 amino acids. V was cut by 2 bases and J by 7 bases, with 6 bases left in between. In germline, CDR1 is SGHTA, CDR2 FQGNSA. CDR3 in amino acids: CASSLWVNEQFF. As DNA, the CDR3 is TGTGCCAGCAGCTTATGGGTTAATGAGCAGTTCTTC.

This rearrangement joins TRBV6-1 to TRBJ1-5; no reliable D call. Trimming stripped 9 bases from V and 2 bases from J, with 8 bases between. The V gene's germline CDR1 is MNHNS and CDR2 SASEGT. This CDR3 contains 12 residues. DNA for the CDR3: TGTGCCAGTGTTTTTGGCAATCAGCCCCAGCATTTT. It encodes CASVFGNQPQHF.

In DNA, the CDR3 is TGCGCCAGCAGCTTGGGTCCAGCTCAAGTCCAAGAGACCCAGTACTTC. This codes for CASSLGPAQVQETQYF. The chain links TRBV5-1 to TRBJ2-5; no firm D call. The CDR3 is 16 amino acids. The germline V gene encodes CDR1 SGHRS and CDR2 YFSETQ. V was shortened by 0 bases and J by 1 base, with 13 bases between the two germline ends.

The rearrangement uses TRBV20-1 and TRBJ2-7; 9 bases map to TRBD1. V gave up 3 bases and J gave up 3 bases; unmatched junction bases: 9. Germline CDR1 reads DFQATT; CDR2 reads SNEGSKA (reference sequence). The CDR3 runs 15 residues. The CDR3 region is CSASARGQGGYEQYF. The CDR3 nucleotides are TGCAGTGCTAGTGCCCGGGGACAGGGTGGCTACGAGCAGTACTTC.